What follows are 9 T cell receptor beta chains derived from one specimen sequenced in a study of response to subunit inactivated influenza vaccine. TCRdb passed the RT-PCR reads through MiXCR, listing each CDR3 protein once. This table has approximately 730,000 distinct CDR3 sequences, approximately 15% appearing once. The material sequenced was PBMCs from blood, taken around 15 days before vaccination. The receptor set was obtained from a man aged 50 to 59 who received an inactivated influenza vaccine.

For the CDR3, the DNA is TGTGCCAGCAGAAACCTAGACAGGGCCTACGAGCAGTACTTC. Its protein is CASRNLDRAYEQYF. The chain uses TRBV27 and TRBJ2-7; the match to TRBD1 covers 7 bases. Germline CDR1 is MNHEY and CDR2 is SMNVEV (reference sequence). The J segment lost 2 bases and the V segment lost 6 bases, leaving 7 bases of the junction unmatched. This CDR3 spans 14 amino acids.

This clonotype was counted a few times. CDR3 nucleotides: TGCAGCGTTGAACCCAGGGTGGGACAGAGCTCCTACAATGAGCAGTTCTTC. This gives the protein CSVEPRVGQSSYNEQFF. The chain recombines TRBV29-1 with TRBJ2-1, with 7 bases lining up with TRBD1. CDR3 length: 17 amino acids. V trimming: 2 bases; J trimming: 0 bases; junction bases outside the gene matches: 10. The germline V gene has CDR1 SQVTM and CDR2 ANQGSEA.

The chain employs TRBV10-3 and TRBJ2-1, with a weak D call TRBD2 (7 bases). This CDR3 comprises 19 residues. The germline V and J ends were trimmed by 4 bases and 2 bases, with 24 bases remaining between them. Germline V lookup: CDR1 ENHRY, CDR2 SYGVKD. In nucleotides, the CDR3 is TGTGCCATCAGTGCGCGGGGAGGGCAACGGGACACCCCCTACAATGAGCAGTTCTTC. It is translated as CAISARGGQRDTPYNEQFF.

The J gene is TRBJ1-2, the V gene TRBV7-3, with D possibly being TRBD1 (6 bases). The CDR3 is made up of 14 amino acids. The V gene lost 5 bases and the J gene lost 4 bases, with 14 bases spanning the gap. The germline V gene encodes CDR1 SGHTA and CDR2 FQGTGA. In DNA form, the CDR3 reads TGTGCCAGCAGCGAGGGGGAATGGAGCTATGGCTACACCTTC. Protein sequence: CASSEGEWSYGYTF.

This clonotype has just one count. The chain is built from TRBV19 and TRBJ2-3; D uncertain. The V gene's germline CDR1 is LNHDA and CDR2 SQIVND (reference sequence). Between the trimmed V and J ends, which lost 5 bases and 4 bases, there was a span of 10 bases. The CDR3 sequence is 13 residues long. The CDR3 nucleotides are TGTGCCAGTAGTTTATTATACCCAGATACGCAGTATTTT. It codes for CASSLLYPDTQYF.

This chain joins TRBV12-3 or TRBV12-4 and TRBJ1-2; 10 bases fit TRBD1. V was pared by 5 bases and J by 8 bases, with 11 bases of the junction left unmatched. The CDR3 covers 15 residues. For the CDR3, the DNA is TGTGCCAGCAGTCACCGGGACAGGGGTCGTTCCGGCTACACCTTC. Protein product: CASSHRDRGRSGYTF.

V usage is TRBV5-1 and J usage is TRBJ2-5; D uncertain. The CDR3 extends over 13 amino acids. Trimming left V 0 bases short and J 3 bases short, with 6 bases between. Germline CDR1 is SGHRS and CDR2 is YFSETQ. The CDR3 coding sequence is TGCGCCAGCAGCTTGGCGAATAAAGAGACCCAGTACTTC. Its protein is CASSLANKETQYF.

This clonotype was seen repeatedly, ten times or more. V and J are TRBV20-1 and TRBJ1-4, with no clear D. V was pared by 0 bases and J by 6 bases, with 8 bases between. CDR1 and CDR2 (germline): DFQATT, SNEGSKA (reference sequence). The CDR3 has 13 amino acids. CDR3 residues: CSAREQADEKLFF. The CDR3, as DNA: TGCAGTGCTAGAGAGCAAGCTGATGAAAAACTGTTTTTT.

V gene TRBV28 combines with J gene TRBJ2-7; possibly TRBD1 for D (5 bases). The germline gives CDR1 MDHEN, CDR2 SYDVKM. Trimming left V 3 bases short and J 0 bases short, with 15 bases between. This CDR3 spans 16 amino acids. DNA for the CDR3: TGTGCCAGCAGTTTGTTCTTGGGGCAGAACTCCTACGAGCAGTACTTC. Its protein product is CASSLFLGQNSYEQYF.